A selection of T cell receptor beta chains follows, all from one sample in a study of OX40 agonist ivuxolimab in advanced cancers. The table came from immunoSEQ multiplex PCR; TCRdb's copy has only in-frame clones and leaves some out. The sample has 60,000 to 80,000 clones, more than 65% seen once. Here the sequenced sample was CD4+ or CD8+ T cells sorted from blood, taken in a trial of the OX40 agonist ivuxolimab. Every receptor here comes from an adult with an advanced solid tumor such as melanoma, head and neck, liver or kidney cancer. Both conserved end residues are part of each CDR3. A D gene is named only where the DNA matches it firmly. Rows give clone size only sometimes, using once, few, many, or a class for an expanded clone.

abundance	v_gene	len	d_gene	j_gene	CDR3nt	CDR3aa
NA	TRBV18	15	NA	TRBJ2-2	TGTGCCAGCTCACCAGGTGGGGCGCGTACCGGGGAGCTGTTTTTT	CASSPGGARTGELFF
NA	TRBV19	13	NA	TRBJ2-2	TGTGCCAGTAGTATCCCGAACACCGGGGAGCTGTTTTTT	CASSIPNTGELFF
NA	TRBV10-3	13	NA	TRBJ2-2	TGTGCCATCATTGGGGGTGACACCGGGGAGCTGTTTTTT	CAIIGGDTGELFF
NA	TRBV19	15	TRBD2	TRBJ2-5	TGTGCCAGTAGTCCAGGGACTAGCGGGATAAAGACCCAGTACTTC	CASSPGTSGIKTQYF
NA	TRBV19	13	TRBD1	TRBJ1-1	TGTGCCAGTAGTCAGGGGGGAGGGACTGAAGCTTTCTTT	CASSQGGGTEAFF
once	TRBV19	13	NA	TRBJ1-1	TGTGCCAGTAGTAGCAGGGCGAACACTGAAGCTTTCTTT	CASSSRANTEAFF
NA	TRBV28	13	NA	TRBJ1-2	TGTGCCAGCAGTACCCCTGGGCTCGAGGGCTACACCTTC	CASSTPGLEGYTF
NA	TRBV28	16	TRBD1	TRBJ1-1	TGTGCCAGCAGCACGTTGACAGGGGGATCGGACACTGAAGCTTTCTTT	CASSTLTGGSDTEAFF
NA	TRBV6-5	11	NA	TRBJ2-4	TGTGCCAGCAGTTACAGGAACATTCAGTACTTC	CASSYRNIQYF
NA	TRBV9	12	TRBD2	TRBJ2-5	TGTGCCAGCAGCGCGGACGGGAGGAGCCAGTACTTC	CASSADGRSQYF
NA	TRBV28	12	NA	TRBJ2-7	TGTGCCAGCATTGGAGCCGGACGCCAGCAGTACTTC	CASIGAGRQQYF
NA	TRBV4-1	14	TRBD2	TRBJ2-7	TGCGCCAGCACCCAACCCGGGGAGGGGATGGAGCAGTACTTC	CASTQPGEGMEQYF
NA	TRBV5-1	14	NA	TRBJ2-3	TGCGCCAGCAGCTTCTCTGGTGGCACAGATACGCAGTATTTT	CASSFSGGTDTQYF
NA	TRBV18	13	NA	TRBJ1-1	TGTGCCAGCTCATACGGACAGATGGTTGAAGCTTTCTTT	CASSYGQMVEAFF
NA	TRBV6-6	12	NA	TRBJ1-5	TGTGCCAGCAGCCCTATAGTTCAGCCCCAGCATTTT	CASSPIVQPQHF
NA	TRBV7-3	15	TRBD2	TRBJ2-1	TGTGCCAGCAGCCCCCGGACTAGCGAATACAATGAGCAGTTCTTC	CASSPRTSEYNEQFF
NA	TRBV5-1	14	TRBD2	TRBJ2-3	TGCGCCAGCAGCTTGGATAGCGGGAAAGATACGCAGTATTTT	CASSLDSGKDTQYF
NA	TRBV10-1	15	NA	TRBJ1-3	TGCGCCAGCAGTGAGAGTCCAGGGGCTGGAAACACCATATATTTT	CASSESPGAGNTIYF
once	TRBV11-3	13	NA	TRBJ2-5	TGTGCCAGCAGCATAAATGTCCGGGAGACCCAGTACTTC	CASSINVRETQYF
NA	TRBV9	17	TRBD2	TRBJ2-1	TGTGCCAGCAGCGTACATGAGGGACTAGCGGTAGCTAGTGAGCAGTTCTTC	CASSVHEGLAVASEQFF
NA	TRBV19	15	NA	TRBJ2-2	TGTGCCAGTAGTATAGAAGGGGGGGCCGCCGGGGAGCTGTTTTTT	CASSIEGGAAGELFF
NA	TRBV7-9	12	NA	TRBJ1-1	TGTGCCAGCAGCTCCCAGTACACTGAAGCTTTCTTT	CASSSQYTEAFF
NA	TRBV4-2	16	NA	TRBJ2-1	TGTGCCAGCAGCCTTACAGGGACTATCTCCTACAATGAGCAGTTCTTC	CASSLTGTISYNEQFF
NA	TRBV11-3	15	TRBD2	TRBJ2-1	TGTGCCAGCAGCCCCGGGGGGGGTGCCTACAATGAGCAGTTCTTC	CASSPGGGAYNEQFF
NA	TRBV19	17	TRBD1	TRBJ2-1	TGTGCCAGTAGTGACCTCCTTGAGGGACAGGTCGCCAATGAGCAGTTCTTC	CASSDLLEGQVANEQFF
NA	TRBV18	17	NA	TRBJ2-7	TGTGCCAGCTCGCCCCCAACGAGTCAGCGGTTGACGGGGGAGCAGTACTTC	CASSPPTSQRLTGEQYF
NA	TRBV4-1	18	TRBD2	TRBJ2-7	TGCGCCAGCAGCCAAGATACTAGCGGGAGGTACCCCTCCTACGAGCAGTACTTC	CASSQDTSGRYPSYEQYF
NA	TRBV5-6	15	TRBD1	TRBJ2-1	TGTGCCAGCAGCCGGGGACAGGGGGTGTACAATGAGCAGTTCTTC	CASSRGQGVYNEQFF
NA	TRBV7-9	15	TRBD2	TRBJ2-5	TGTGCCAGCAGCTTAGGGCTAGCGGGAGCAGAGACCCAGTACTTC	CASSLGLAGAETQYF
once	TRBV19	14	NA	TRBJ2-3	TGTGCCAGTAGTAGACGGGACCCCGCAGATACGCAGTATTTT	CASSRRDPADTQYF
few	TRBV6-5	14	TRBD2	TRBJ2-7	TGTGCCAGCAGTATGGCGGGAGGTCTTAACGAGCAGTACTTC	CASSMAGGLNEQYF
NA	TRBV5-4	14	TRBD1	TRBJ1-1	TGTGCCAGCAGCCGTACAGGGGGCAACACTGAAGCTTTCTTT	CASSRTGGNTEAFF
NA	TRBV6-5	13	NA	TRBJ2-7	TGTGCCAGCAGAAACGCTGGCTCCTACGAGCAGTACTTC	CASRNAGSYEQYF
NA	TRBV19	14	NA	TRBJ2-1	TGTGCCAGTAAGAGGGGACGCACCTACAATGAGCAGTTCTTC	CASKRGRTYNEQFF
NA	TRBV29-1	15	TRBD2	TRBJ2-2	TGCAGCGTTTATACGGGACTAGCGGGCACCGGGGAGCTGTTTTTT	CSVYTGLAGTGELFF
NA	TRBV27	15	NA	TRBJ2-5	TGTGCCAGCGCGGGAATAGCGATGGGGCAAGAGACCCAGTACTTC	CASAGIAMGQETQYF
NA	TRBV19	15	TRBD1	TRBJ1-5	TGTGCCAGTAGTGACAGGGGCAGGGATAGTCAGCCCCAGCATTTT	CASSDRGRDSQPQHF
NA	TRBV10-3	13	TRBD2	TRBJ2-7	TGTGCCATCAGTGGACTAGCGGGACTCGGGGCGTACTTC	CAISGLAGLGAYF
NA	TRBV28	16	NA	TRBJ1-5	TGTGCCAGCACAACCCCAGGGCACCATAGCAATCAGCCCCAGCATTTT	CASTTPGHHSNQPQHF
NA	TRBV29-1	14	NA	TRBJ2-7	TGCAGCGTTGGATCGGGGCGCGGGTCCTACGAGCAGTACTTC	CSVGSGRGSYEQYF
NA	TRBV5-1	13	NA	TRBJ2-7	TGCGCCAGCAGCTCGGTAGGGGATCACGAGCAGTACTTC	CASSSVGDHEQYF
NA	TRBV18	15	TRBD1	TRBJ1-4	TGTGCCAGCTCACCTAGGACAGGGGTAGAGGAAAAACTGTTTTTT	CASSPRTGVEEKLFF
NA	TRBV5-1	14	NA	TRBJ1-5	TGCGCCAGCAGCATCGAGGGGGACAATCAGCCCCAGCATTTT	CASSIEGDNQPQHF
NA	TRBV19	16	NA	TRBJ1-4	TGTGCCAGCCTACCTCCGGGGGCAGGGAGGAATGTAAAACTGTTTTTT	CASLPPGAGRNVKLFF
NA	TRBV28	13	TRBD1	TRBJ1-2	TGTGCCAGCAGACTCGACAGGGGAGGCGGCTACACCTTC	CASRLDRGGGYTF
NA	TRBV20-1	11	TRBD1	TRBJ2-7	TGCAGTGCTATTAAACTCCGGACAGGGGTCTTC	CSAIKLRTGVF
NA	TRBV6-6	13	TRBD2	TRBJ2-4	TGTGCCACCTATGAGCGGGGGGAAAACATTCAGTACTTC	CATYERGENIQYF
NA	TRBV9	15	NA	TRBJ1-5	TGTGCCAGCAGCGTGTCCTCACAGCTAGATCAGCCCCAGCATTTT	CASSVSSQLDQPQHF
NA	TRBV7-3	13	NA	TRBJ2-5	TGTGCCAGCAGCTTATCCGGGGGCGAGACCCAGTACTTC	CASSLSGGETQYF
medium-sized	TRBV10-3	13	NA	TRBJ2-1	TGTGCCATCAGTGAGGGCCCTGGGTCGGAGGGGTTCTTC	CAISEGPGSEGFF
NA	TRBV4-3	16	TRBD1	TRBJ2-2	TGCGCCAGCAGCCAAGCGGGGACAGAGAACACCGGGGAGCTGTTTTTT	CASSQAGTENTGELFF
NA	TRBV10-3	14	TRBD2	TRBJ2-5	TGTGCCATCAGTTCGGGGACTAGTATGGAGACCCAGTACTTC	CAISSGTSMETQYF
NA	TRBV14	13	NA	TRBJ1-2	TGTGCCAGCAGCCAGGGACTGAACTATGGCTACACCTTC	CASSQGLNYGYTF
NA	TRBV18	15	NA	TRBJ2-2	TGTGCCAGCTCACCTGGCGTCCCGAACACCGGGGAGCTGTTTTTT	CASSPGVPNTGELFF
NA	TRBV2	13	TRBD2	TRBJ2-4	TGTGCCAGCAAACTAGCGGGAGTAGACATTCAGTACTTC	CASKLAGVDIQYF